What follows are 12 T cell receptor beta chains derived from one specimen sequenced in a study of T cell responses to AZD1222 COVID-19 vaccine (dated by TCRdb to the early 2020s). What the time point label conveys for this sample: baseline before first vaccination. The library came from the immunoSEQ multiplex PCR assay. TCRdb took over this immuneACCESS table, retaining in-frame rearrangements with V and J assigned. Such tables are incomplete; in checked studies, under half of the missing clones stem from an unresolved V gene, and the remainder is unexplained. The table for this sample lists over 150,000 clones; roughly nine tenths of them were counted only once. The ten largest account for around 3% of the sample. Material: peripheral blood, obtained on day 0 of AZD1222 vaccination. Receptor source: an adult in good health.

The genes are TRBV4-3 and TRBJ1-4, with TRBD1 matching 7 bases. J gave up 7 bases and V 4 bases, and 3 bases lay outside the gene matches. The CDR3 spans 13 residues. Germline assignment: CDR1 LGHNA and CDR2 YSLEER. CDR3 coding DNA: TGCGCCAGCAGCCGGAACAGGGGTGAAAAACTGTTTTTT. Translation: CASSRNRGEKLFF.

The V and J genes are TRBV6-2 or TRBV6-3 and TRBJ2-7; 7 bases fit TRBD2. With 4 bases clipped from V and 0 bases from J, the junction kept 3 bases outside the gene matches. CDR1 MNHEY and CDR2 SVGEGT come from the germline V gene. This CDR3 is built from 14 residues. The DNA of the CDR3 is TGTGCCAGCAGTTGGGACTACAGCTCCTACGAGCAGTACTTC. It yields the protein CASSWDYSSYEQYF.

This clone was counted between two and nine times. V is TRBV3-1 (or the pseudogene TRBV3-2) and J is TRBJ1-1; a weak D match, TRBD1 (6 bases). V lost 7 bases and J lost 6, with 18 bases in between. There are 14 residues in the CDR3. CDR1 is LGHDT, CDR2 YNNKEL, per germline (reference sequence). The CDR3 here is CASIRTGGGSEAFF. As DNA, the CDR3 is TGTGCCAGCATCCGAACCGGGGGCGGGTCTGAAGCTTTCTTT.

The J gene is TRBJ2-7, the V gene TRBV5-4, with D perhaps matching TRBD2 (7 bases). The CDR3 totals 16 residues. V shed 4 bases and J shed 5 bases, with 22 bases lying between them. Germline V lookup: CDR1 SGHNT, CDR2 YYREEE (reference sequence). The CDR3 region has the DNA TGTGCCAGCAGCCCACTGGGGGTGGGGGGGCCAAACGAGCAGTACTTC. The encoded protein is CASSPLGVGGPNEQYF.

The chain has TRBV5-1 and TRBJ2-1; D remains unclear. Trimming took off 4 bases at V and 9 bases at J, with 11 bases between the two ends. The CDR3 consists of 12 residues. Per germline, CDR1 SGHRS and CDR2 YFSETQ. CDR3 coding DNA: TGCGCCAGCAGCCTCCGGGTAGGTGAGCAGTTCTTC. This encodes CASSLRVGEQFF.

The chain is built from TRBV5-1 and TRBJ1-2, with 8 nucleotides matching TRBD1. The CDR3 has 15 amino acids. With V trimmed by 0 bases and J by 3 bases, 4 bases remained unmatched. Germline CDR1 is SGHRS and CDR2 is YFSETQ. CDR3 protein: CASSLVDRGDYGYTF. The CDR3 coding sequence is TGCGCCAGCAGCTTGGTTGACAGGGGCGACTATGGCTACACCTTC.

The chain combines TRBV12-3 or TRBV12-4 with TRBJ2-2; D call uncertain. Trimming took off 3 bases at V and 6 bases at J, with 8 bases between the two ends. This CDR3 is 13 amino acids long. CDR3 sequence reads: CASSLDRPGELFF. DNA of the CDR3: TGTGCCAGCAGTTTGGACCGGCCCGGGGAGCTGTTTTTT.

This chain uses TRBV7-8 with TRBJ2-7; tentative D call: TRBD1 (5 bases). The V gene's germline CDR1 is SGHVS and CDR2 FQNEAQ. With 5 bases removed from V and 2 bases from J, the gap between germline ends came to 22 bases. This CDR3 is built from 17 residues. In DNA form, the CDR3 reads TGTGCCAGCAGCCCATATTCCCCCGTAGGGGTGCCCTACGAGCAGTACTTC. Its protein product is CASSPYSPVGVPYEQYF. The full variable domain, completed using reference TRBV7-8 and TRBJ2-7, is GAGVSQSPRYKVAKRGQDVALRCDPISGHVSLFWYQQALGQGPEFLTYFQNEAQLDKSGLPSDRFFAERPEGSVSTLKIQRTQQEDSAVYLCASSPYSPVGVPYEQYFGPGTRLTVT.

The CDR3 sequence: CASSQDRGQPQHF. The CDR3 DNA follows: TGCGCCAGCAGCCAAGACAGGGGTCAGCCCCAGCATTTT. The chain carries TRBV4-3 and TRBJ1-5; D is possibly TRBD1 (6 bases). V lost 0 bases to trimming and J lost 6 bases, with 6 bases between them. This CDR3 comprises 13 residues. Germline V gene data show CDR1 as LGHNA and CDR2 as YSLEER.

This sequence joins TRBV5-5 and TRBJ1-3, with 9 nucleotides matching TRBD1. Germline lookup yields CDR1 SGHKS and CDR2 YYEKEE (reference sequence). V dropped 4 bases and J dropped 2; count of bases not matched to a gene: 7. The CDR3 has 16 amino acids. The CDR3 sequence is CASSRARTGAGNTIYF. CDR3 DNA sequence: TGTGCCAGCAGCAGGGCCCGGACAGGGGCTGGAAACACCATATATTTT.

The V gene is TRBV18, the J gene TRBJ2-7; D gene unclear. CDR1 and CDR2 (germline): KGHSH, LQKENI. The CDR3 sequence is 12 residues long. V lost 5 bases and J 5 bases, leaving 10 bases between the germline ends. In DNA form, the CDR3 reads TGTGCCAGCTCAAGGGAAAGGGACGAGCAGTACTTC. Protein: CASSRERDEQYF.

This chain joins TRBV7-9 and TRBJ1-2; no definite D call. Germline CDR1 reads SEHNR; CDR2 reads FQNEAQ (reference sequence). The CDR3 sequence is 12 residues long. The V end was cut by 1 base, the J end by 4 bases, with 4 bases between. CDR3 sequence: CASSLGGYGYTF. Here the CDR3 DNA reads TGTGCCAGCAGCTTAGGCGGCTATGGCTACACCTTC.